This is a list of T cell receptor beta chains from one sample in a study of blood T cell repertoires in COVID-19. The table came from immunoSEQ multiplex PCR; TCRdb's copy has only in-frame clones and leaves some out. The sample records some 400,000 clones, roughly 86% being singletons. Source material: PBMCs or T cells enriched from blood (not recorded which). These receptors came from a man aged 30 to 39 who had recovered from COVID-19. Each CDR3 is given with its conserved first and last residue. Fields, in order: CDR3 length, clone size, D gene, V gene, J gene, CDR3 DNA, CDR3 protein. A D gene is named only where the DNA matches it firmly. Clone size is given for some rows only: seen once, a few or many times, or a class if the clone is expanded.

>16|once|-|TRBV7-9|TRBJ2-4
TGTGCCAGCAGCGGAATAACAGCCCTAGCCAAAAACATTCAGTACTTC
CASSGITALAKNIQYF
>14|-|-|TRBV5-6|TRBJ2-1
TGTGCCAGCAGCTCCTACGGGACACTCAATGAGCAGTTCTTC
CASSSYGTLNEQFF
>12|-|-|TRBV6-5|TRBJ2-7
TGTGCCAGCACCCGGGAGACCGGCGAGCAGTACTTC
CASTRETGEQYF
>14|-|-|TRBV27|TRBJ1-2
TGTGCCAGCAGTTTGGTCTCAGGGTCCTATGGCTACACCTTC
CASSLVSGSYGYTF
>12|few|-|TRBV5-1|TRBJ2-3
TGCGCCAGCAGCTTGTACGGAGATACGCAGTATTTT
CASSLYGDTQYF
>15|-|TRBD1|TRBV7-9|TRBJ1-4
TGTGCCAGCAGCATCTGGGACAGGGAGAATGAAAAACTGTTTTTT
CASSIWDRENEKLFF
>14|-|-|TRBV7-2|TRBJ1-2
TGTGCCAGCAGCTTAGTATCCCAGCCAGGCGGCTACACCTTC
CASSLVSQPGGYTF
>14|-|TRBD1|TRBV18|TRBJ1-4
TGTGCCAGCTCGGACAGGGTAACTAATGAAAAACTGTTTTTT
CASSDRVTNEKLFF
>13|-|-|TRBV10-3|TRBJ1-4
TGTGCCATCAGTGGTGGGCTAAGTGAAAAACTGTTTTTT
CAISGGLSEKLFF
>12|-|-|TRBV7-9|TRBJ1-6
TGTGCCAGCAGTCTCGGTAATTCACCCCTCCACTTT
CASSLGNSPLHF
>16|once|TRBD1|TRBV4-2|TRBJ1-2
TGTGCCAGCAGCCAAGAGACAGGGGGCCACAACTATGGCTACACCTTC
CASSQETGGHNYGYTF
>18|-|TRBD1|TRBV15|TRBJ2-5
TGTGCCACCAGCAGATCATTTATTGGACAGGCCGTCGTAGAGACCCAGTACTTC
CATSRSFIGQAVVETQYF
>14|-|TRBD1|TRBV3-1/TRBV3-2|TRBJ2-7
TGTGCCAGCAGCTACCGGGACAGCTCCTACGAGCAGTACTTC
CASSYRDSSYEQYF
>15|-|-|TRBV27|TRBJ1-3
TGTGCCAGCAGTTCCGACGGGGTCTCTGGAAACACCATATATTTT
CASSSDGVSGNTIYF
>16|-|-|TRBV15|TRBJ1-2
TGTGCCACCAGCAGAGAGGGTACAGGGAGTTACTATGGCTACACCTTC
CATSREGTGSYYGYTF
>19|-|TRBD1|TRBV4-3|TRBJ2-1
TGCGCCAGCAGCCAAGAGACAGGGGGAGACATTCGAGCCTACAATGAGCAGTTCTTC
CASSQETGGDIRAYNEQFF
>15|few|TRBD1|TRBV9|TRBJ1-1
TGTGCCAGCAGCCCCCGGACAGGGGAGGTCACTGAAGCTTTCTTT
CASSPRTGEVTEAFF
>14|once|TRBD1|TRBV6-1|TRBJ1-1
TGTGCCAGCAGCCCAGGGGGCCGGAACACTGAAGCTTTCTTT
CASSPGGRNTEAFF
>14|few|TRBD1|TRBV19|TRBJ2-7
TGTGCCAGTGGTTCCGGGACAGGGCCTTACGAGCAGTACTTC
CASGSGTGPYEQYF
>13|many|-|TRBV29-1|TRBJ1-2
TGCAGCGTTGGAGAGTCCTCCCTCTATGGCTACACCTTC
CSVGESSLYGYTF